This TCR beta chain derives from a study of T-cell memory formation after mild COVID-19 (dated by TCRdb to about 2021). For context, the study as a whole: Most TCR sequence clusters were specific to one of the two donors. Two young, previously healthy adult volunteers, one female and one male, were included in the cohort. In two donors, T-cell clones that expanded and contracted after mild COVID-19 were followed by sequencing TCRalpha and TCRbeta repertoires longitudinally.

Reads for this sample came from an Illumina NovaSeq 6000. Using 5'RACE with constant-segment primers, TCRalpha and TCRbeta cDNA libraries were constructed, with sample barcodes and unique molecular identifiers added in the process. Trizol reagent was used to extract RNA from every sample. Library amplification was performed in two PCR steps, and a second sample barcode and Illumina TruSeq adapters were introduced in the second step. The libraries were sequenced on an Illumina NovaSeq using 2 x 150 bp paired-end reads. As for the authors' bioinformatics: Reads were demultiplexed and collapsed into UMI-guided consensus sequences with migec v1.2.7. Using mixcr v2.1.11, the UMI consensuses were aligned to TRA and TRB V and J templates and assembled into clonotypes. Clonotypes were classified as expanded or contracted when called significant by both edgeR and NoisET, with noise models trained on biological replicates. For edgeR calls, a false discovery rate-adjusted p below 0.01 and a log2 fold-change threshold of 1 were applied. As an exploratory analysis of dynamics, max-normalized trajectories of the 1000 most abundant clonotypes were examined with PCA combined with hierarchical clustering. Separately sequenced CD4+ and CD8+ repertoires were used to assign the CD4 or CD8 phenotype of responding clones. The public reads were quality trimmed at Q25 with fastp and then assembled into clones with MiXCR by TCRdb, keeping productive beta chains. Identical CDR3 proteins give one entry, which carries the most common genes and DNA. For this entry, the V and J calls and clone size follow TCRdb and not the study's own pipeline. Across this sample there are under 450,000 distinct CDR3 sequences, with approximately 15% seen only once. The ten largest clonotypes hold 22% of the sample.

Results the study describes overall, beyond this receptor: SARS-CoV-2 specificity was not confirmed for the second-wave clones peaking on day 37. The study covered only two mild cases, and larger cohorts including severe cases with pre-infection samples were considered necessary. The detection of some responding clones in pre-infection memory suggests that pre-existing cross-reactive memory T cells joined the SARS-CoV-2 response. Balanced CD4/CD8 phenotypes were observed for clones contracting from day 15 to 85, whereas a bias towards CD4+ was observed for a second wave of clones expanding from day 15 to 37. Contracting CD4+ clones appeared mostly in the CM and EM memory subsets, whereas CD8+ clones were enriched in EMRA.

Cut back by 0 bases and 7 bases, the V and J ends lie 15 bases apart. The germline V gene gives CDR1 as LGHNA and CDR2 as YNFKEQ. The CDR3, from cysteine to phenylalanine, totals 15 residues. The retained sequence is limited to the CDR3, 45 bases, with the frame set at the first base. PBMCs were isolated by Ficoll-Paque density gradient centrifugation. A word on this clonotype: The antigen this receptor binds is unknown. No much larger clone is present one base from it, and per-base qualities are unavailable.

The sequence was collected from a man younger than 30 who had mild COVID-19 (a few samples of this study predate the infection). The sample titles of this study are shuffled in the database, so cell type and time point are left out; the donor was told from shared clones. This chain is built from TRBV4-2 and TRBJ1-1; the D gene lacks a confident call. Sequences were obtained from PBMCs or a T cell subset sorted from them (not recorded which). The nucleotide sequence is TGTGCCAGCAGCCAAGAGGGAAGGCCCTACCTTGAAGCTTTCTTT. Its translation is CASSQEGRPYLEAFF.